What follows is one TCR beta chain and its context. Its specificity is unknown. This sample stems from a study of cytomegalovirus exposure and HLA in healthy donors. General study points: An assumption of roughly uniform sequencing depth across donors underlay the presence/absence analyses. Cytomegalovirus-associated status was assigned to about 170 TCR beta chains.

In the PCR, 60 Vbeta and 13 Jbeta primers were used. Sequencing was performed with immunoSEQ multiplex PCR; in TCRdb, only in-frame clones are kept and a portion is missing. The sample gives roughly 100,000 clones, roughly 80% of which show up once; roughly 3.6% is in the top ten. This clonotype was sampled from a man in his fifties or sixties in good health and CMV-seronegative. The sequencing sample was made of PBMCs.

CDR3 protein: CATSSRRAQPQHF. The CDR3, as DNA: TGTGCCACCAGCAGCAGGAGGGCTCAGCCCCAGCATTTT. The chain employs TRBV15 and TRBJ1-5; D unclear. Germline loops: CDR1 LNHNV, CDR2 YYDKDF (reference sequence). The V and J ends lost 3 bases and 6 bases respectively, with 9 bases between them. The CDR3 consists of 13 residues.